Shown below are 7 T cell receptor beta chains from a single sample sequenced in a study of shared clonotypes between healthy human individuals. Assay: immunoSEQ multiplex PCR; the TCRdb copy retains only in-frame clones and omits some. The sample records about 1 million clones, about 75% being singletons. Specimen: memory CD4+ T cells sorted from blood. Described subset: CD45RA-negative fraction. Source of these receptors: a man aged 18 to 30 in good health.

The J gene is TRBJ2-5, the V gene TRBV7-2, with TRBD2 identical over 9 bases. Judging by the DNA end, TRBJ2-7 fits better; the J call may be wrong. The CDR3 sequence is 20 residues long. Germline lookup yields CDR1 SGHTA and CDR2 FQGNSA. Here the CDR3 reads CASSLAGVAGDWRSSYEQYF. CDR3 in DNA: TGTGCCAGCAGCTTAGCGGGGGTAGCGGGGGATTGGAGGAGCTCCTACGAGCAGTACTTC.

The rearrangement uses TRBV5-4 and TRBJ1-3; the D gene is possibly TRBD1 (6 bases). The CDR3 is made up of 15 amino acids. CDR1 and CDR2 from the germline V gene are SGHNT and YYREEE (reference sequence). The germline V and J ends were trimmed by 4 bases and 0 bases, with 11 bases remaining between them. In DNA, the CDR3 is TGTGCCAGCAGCGAAGGGACAAGCTCTGGAAACACCATATATTTT. This gives the protein CASSEGTSSGNTIYF.

The rearrangement links TRBV2 to TRBJ1-1; TRBD1 might be the D (5 bases). V lost 0 bases and J 9 bases, leaving 14 bases between the germline ends. Per germline, CDR1 SNHLY and CDR2 FYNNEI. This CDR3 has 14 residues. The CDR3 region has the DNA TGTGCCAGCAGTGAAGCGGTCTTACAGGTTAAAGCTTTCTTT. Protein product: CASSEAVLQVKAFF.

This rearrangement joins TRBV5-6 to TRBJ2-5; 8 bases are a match to TRBD1. Germline trimming cut 3 bases from V and 5 bases from J; bases unmatched to any gene: 12. The germline CDR1 and CDR2 sequences are SGHDT and YYEEEE. The CDR3 spans 16 residues. The DNA of the CDR3 is TGTGCCAGCAGCTCCCCCGGCAGGGGGCAGGTGGAGACCCAGTACTTC. Its protein is CASSSPGRGQVETQYF.

This chain links TRBV30 with TRBJ1-2; maybe TRBD1 (5 bases). V gave up 3 bases and J gave up 6 bases, with 14 bases separating them. The length of the CDR3 is 13 residues. Germline loops: CDR1 GTSNPN, CDR2 SVGIG (reference sequence). The CDR3 DNA reads TGTGCCTGGAGCGATTCGGGGGATCATGGCTACACCTTC. This codes for CAWSDSGDHGYTF.

The chain uses TRBV9 and TRBJ2-5; D possibly corresponds to TRBD1 (5 bases). Trimming took 4 bases from V and 2 from J, leaving 15 bases between them. Germline CDR1 is SGDLS and CDR2 is YYNGEE. The CDR3 totals 15 residues. CDR3 sequence: CASSPRPDSQETQYF. CDR3 DNA sequence: TGTGCCAGCAGCCCCCGGCCAGACAGTCAAGAGACCCAGTACTTC. Full variable domain (remainder filled in from reference TRBV9 and TRBJ2-5): DSGVTQTPKHLITATGQRVTLRCSPRSGDLSVYWYQQSLDQGLQFLIQYYNGEERAKGNILERFSAQQFPDLHSELNLSSLELGDSALYFCASSPRPDSQETQYFGPGTRLLVL.

This clone was recorded only once. Other DNA sequences in the same sample also yield this CDR3. This sequence joins TRBV5-1 and TRBJ2-2; 8 nucleotides align to TRBD2. CDR1 is SGHRS and CDR2 is YFSETQ in the germline V gene. Unmatched junction bases numbered 3, after V lost 3 bases and J lost 5 bases. There are 14 residues in the CDR3. In nucleotides, the CDR3 is TGCGCCAGCAGCTCCGGGGGGGCTACCGGGGAGCTGTTTTTT. This gives the protein CASSSGGATGELFF.